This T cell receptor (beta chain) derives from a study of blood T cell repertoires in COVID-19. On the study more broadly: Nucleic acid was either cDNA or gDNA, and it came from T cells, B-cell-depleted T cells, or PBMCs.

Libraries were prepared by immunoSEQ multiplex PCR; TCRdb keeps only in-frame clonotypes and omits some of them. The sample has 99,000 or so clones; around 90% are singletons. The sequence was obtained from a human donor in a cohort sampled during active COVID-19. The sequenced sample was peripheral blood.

CDR3 sequence: CASSYSAGQRTYEQYF. DNA of the CDR3: TGTGCCAGCAGTTACTCGGCGGGACAGAGGACCTACGAGCAGTACTTC. The chain couples TRBV6-2 or TRBV6-3 to TRBJ2-7, with D possibly matching TRBD1 (7 bases). V shed 0 bases and J shed 2 bases, with 14 bases lying between them. Germline-derived CDR1 and CDR2 are MNHEY and SVGEGT. The CDR3 contains 16 residues.